This TCR beta chain was captured in a study of blood T cells in healthy people across ages. Regarding the study as a whole: Total diversity from one million sequenced T cells was likely underestimated.

V gave up 3 bases and J gave up 4 bases, with 10 bases separating them. CDR1 and CDR2 (germline): SGHTA, FQGNSA. This CDR3 is built from 14 residues. As concerns this clonotype: Its matching antigen is unknown.

A second PCR, run for roughly 7 to 12 cycles, used a sample-barcoded 5' primer plus a J-beta primer mix. MiXCR, run by TCRdb on the 5' RACE reads, gives a single entry per CDR3 protein. The data show about 800,000 distinct CDR3 sequences, just under 25% seen once. This sample was shared with a second study, whose subject was T cells of mothers and their children. That study reports: Reads recorded for TCR beta CDR3 numbered over 9.5 million per mother and several million per child. Inherited differences only slightly affect thymic shaping of TCR recombination output.

The sequenced material came from blood. This TCR came from a boy under 18 in good health. The chain combines TRBV7-2 with TRBJ2-1; tentatively, D is TRBD1 (6 bases). Here the CDR3 DNA reads TGTGCCAGCAGCTTCCAGGGGCGGTACAATGAGCAGTTCTTC. Its protein product is CASSFQGRYNEQFF.